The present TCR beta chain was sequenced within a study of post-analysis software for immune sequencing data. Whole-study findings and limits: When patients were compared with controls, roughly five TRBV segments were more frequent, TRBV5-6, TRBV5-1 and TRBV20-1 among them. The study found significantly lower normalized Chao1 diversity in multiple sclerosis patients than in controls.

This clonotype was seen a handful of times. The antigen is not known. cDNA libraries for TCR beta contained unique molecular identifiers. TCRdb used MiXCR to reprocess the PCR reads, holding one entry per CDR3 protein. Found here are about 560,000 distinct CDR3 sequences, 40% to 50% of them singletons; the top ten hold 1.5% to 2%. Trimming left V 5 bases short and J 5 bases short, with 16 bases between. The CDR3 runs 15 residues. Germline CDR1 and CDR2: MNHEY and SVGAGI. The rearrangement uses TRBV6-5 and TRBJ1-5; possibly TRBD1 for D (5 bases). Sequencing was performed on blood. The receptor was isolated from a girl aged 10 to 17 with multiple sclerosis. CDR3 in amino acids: CASSAQGVPHQPQHF. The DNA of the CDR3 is TGTGCCAGCAGTGCCCAGGGTGTCCCTCATCAGCCCCAGCATTTT.